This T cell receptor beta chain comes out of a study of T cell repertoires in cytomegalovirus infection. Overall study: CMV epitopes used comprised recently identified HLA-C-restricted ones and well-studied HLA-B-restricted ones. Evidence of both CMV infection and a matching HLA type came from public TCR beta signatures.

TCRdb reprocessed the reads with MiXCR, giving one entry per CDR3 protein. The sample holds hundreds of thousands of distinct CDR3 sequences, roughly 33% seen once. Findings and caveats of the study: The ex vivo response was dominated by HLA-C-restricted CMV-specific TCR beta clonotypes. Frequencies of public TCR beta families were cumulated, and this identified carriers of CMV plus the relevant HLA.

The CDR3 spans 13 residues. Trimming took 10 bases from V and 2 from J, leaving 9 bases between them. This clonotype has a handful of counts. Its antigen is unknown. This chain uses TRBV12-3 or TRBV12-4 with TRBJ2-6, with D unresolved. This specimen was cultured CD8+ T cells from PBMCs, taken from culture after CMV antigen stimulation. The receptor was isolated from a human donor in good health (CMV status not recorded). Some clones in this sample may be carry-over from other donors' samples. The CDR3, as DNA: TGTGCCACCCGGCTTACTGGGGCCAACGTCCTGACTTTC. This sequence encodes CATRLTGANVLTF.